This T cell receptor beta chain was identified during a study of blood T cell repertoires in COVID-19. At the level of the study: T cells, B-cell-depleted T cells, or PBMCs supplied cDNA or gDNA.

In the original workflow: How many nucleated cells were present was estimated from reference gene primer amplification. The method was immunoSEQ multiplex PCR; TCRdb's version includes in-frame clones alone and lacks a portion of them. V and J calls and clone size come straight from that table; D and trimming were deduced from the DNA. The sample yields about 210,000 clones, about 80% seen once. Germline lookup yields CDR1 LNHDA and CDR2 SQIVND (reference sequence). The V end was cut by 6 bases, the J end by 0 bases, with 15 bases between. The CDR3 covers 16 residues. Specimen: peripheral blood. This chain uses TRBV19 with TRBJ2-1; D gene ambiguous. The clonotype was recovered from a woman in her fifties or sixties with COVID-19, enrolled during active disease. DNA of the CDR3: TGTGCCAGTAGCCCGCGAACGGTGAGCTCCTACAATGAGCAGTTCTTC. It yields the protein CASSPRTVSSYNEQFF. The variable domain in full, with the rest retrieved from reference TRBV19 and TRBJ2-1, is DGGITQSPKYLFRKEGQNVTLSCEQNLNHDAMYWYRQDPGQGLRLIYYSQIVNDFQKGDIAEGYSVSREKKESFPLTVTSAQKNPTAFYLCASSPRTVSSYNEQFFGPGTRLTVL.